This is a list of T cell receptor beta chains from one sample in a study of blood T cell repertoires in COVID-19. TCRdb's copy holds only in-frame clones and misses some; the assay was immunoSEQ multiplex PCR. The sample has about 130,000 clones, 84% seen once. The sequencing sample was made of peripheral blood. All receptors derive from a woman aged 30 to 39 who had recovered from COVID-19. Each CDR3 is given without its conserved first and last residue. Each record gives: J gene, D gene, V gene, CDR3 protein. A D gene is named only where the DNA matches it firmly.

TRBJ2-1	TRBD2	TRBV9	ASSVVSGGTIREQF
TRBJ2-7	NA	TRBV2	ASSDEKTYEQY
TRBJ2-2	NA	TRBV10-2	ASSEFSGNTGELF
TRBJ1-4	TRBD1	TRBV5-4	ASSWDRDEKLF
TRBJ2-5	TRBD2	TRBV24-1	ATSDAGTSGSQETQY
TRBJ1-2	NA	TRBV18	ASSPVANYGYT
TRBJ2-5	NA	TRBV7-2	ASSLVRLVETQY
TRBJ2-7	TRBD2	TRBV5-6	ASSHSGTSGTKQY
TRBJ1-5	TRBD1	TRBV19	ASRTDRGRNQPQH
TRBJ1-2	NA	TRBV7-3	ASSATSREDGYT
TRBJ2-1	TRBD2	TRBV7-6	ASSRAAGETYNEQF
TRBJ1-1	TRBD1	TRBV19	ASSIFRDRGITEAF
TRBJ1-1	NA	TRBV2	ASSVPRQEEAF
TRBJ1-4	TRBD1	TRBV5-1	ASSSTGQGFEKLF
TRBJ2-3	NA	TRBV5-1	ASSQNKDTQY
TRBJ1-1	TRBD1	TRBV2	ASTLGQRSAEAF
TRBJ1-5	TRBD1	TRBV6-5	ASRRQGTSNQPQH
TRBJ2-2	TRBD1	TRBV5-4	ASSTGGVTGELF
TRBJ2-3	TRBD1	TRBV9	ASSVGWDRGRGTDTQY
TRBJ2-7	TRBD2	TRBV6-1	ASSELTSGVGEQY
TRBJ1-2	NA	TRBV19	ASSIQGSYGYT
TRBJ1-3	NA	TRBV6-5	ASRAGSGNTIY
TRBJ2-1	TRBD2	TRBV6-5	ASIGTSGSHEQF
TRBJ2-1	NA	TRBV30	AWRPDTYNEQF
TRBJ2-1	NA	TRBV7-2	ASSLRGGNEQF
TRBJ1-1	NA	TRBV7-3	ASSLFGGSEAF
TRBJ2-7	TRBD1	TRBV5-1	ASSLAGGLTYEQY
TRBJ1-4	TRBD1	TRBV11-2	ASSSGTGNEKLF